Below, 23 T cell receptor beta chains from the same sample are listed, as sequenced in a study of beta chain features in type 1 diabetes (dated by TCRdb to 2017 to 2018). The full study reports these points: A moderate but significant shortening of TCRB CDR3 length was observed in type 1 diabetes patients in all four CD4+ subsets.

Their antigens are not known. Libraries were made using the immunoSEQ multiplex PCR assay. The entire isolated RNA was reverse transcribed using the High Capacity cDNA Reverse Transcription Kit, and thus expressed TCRB transcripts were sequenced. TCRdb provides this immuneACCESS table in a form limited to in-frame rearrangements. Some clones are lacking; in checked studies, under half of them reflect an unresolved V gene, and why the rest are absent is not known. Across this sample there are nearly 350,000 clones, with 9.3% seen only once. The ten largest make up about 1% of the sample. The sample consisted of central memory CD4+ T cells from blood. The origin of the receptors is a man aged 25-45 years with type 1 diabetes.

The chain has TRBV19 and TRBJ1-1, with 7 bases lining up with TRBD1. This CDR3 is 14 amino acids long. V was clipped by 5 bases and J by 5 bases; unmatched bases: 8. Germline V gene lookup returns CDR1 LNHDA and CDR2 SQIVND (reference sequence). The CDR3 nucleotides are TGTGCCAGTAGTGCTACAGGGGCGGGAACTGAAGCTTTCTTT. Protein: CASSATGAGTEAFF.

This clone showed up just a few times. CDR3 residues: CASSRSWKDGYTF. Here the CDR3 DNA reads TGTGCCAGCTCGCGCAGTTGGAAGGATGGCTACACCTTC. The rearrangement joins TRBV2 to TRBJ1-2; D is unclear. The CDR3 is made up of 13 amino acids. CDR1 and CDR2 from the germline V gene are SNHLY and FYNNEI. Trimming removed 8 bases from V and 6 bases from J, with 16 bases in between.

This chain links TRBV7-8 with TRBJ1-1, with D possibly TRBD1 on 6 matching bases. This CDR3 spans 14 amino acids. Germline CDR1 is SGHVS and CDR2 is FQNEAQ. The V and J ends lost 4 bases and 3 bases respectively, with 12 bases between them. CDR3 in amino acids: CASSYHREYTEAFF. DNA for the CDR3: TGTGCCAGCAGCTACCACAGGGAGTACACTGAAGCTTTCTTT. Supplemented by reference TRBV7-8 and TRBJ1-1, the full variable domain reads GAGVSQSPRYKVAKRGQDVALRCDPISGHVSLFWYQQALGQGPEFLTYFQNEAQLDKSGLPSDRFFAERPEGSVSTLKIQRTQQEDSAVYLCASSYHREYTEAFFGQGTRLTVV.

This clone has ten or more counts. The gene calls are TRBV28 and TRBJ2-1; weak D call: TRBD1 (6 bases). Germline V gene lookup returns CDR1 MDHEN and CDR2 SYDVKM. This CDR3 has 14 amino acids. The CDR3 DNA is TGTGCGACGCTGGACAGCAACTCCTACAATGAGCAGTTCTTC. It is translated as CATLDSNSYNEQFF.

The V call is TRBV2, the J call TRBJ2-5, with 7 bases matching TRBD1. Trimming cost V 1 base and J 4 bases; bases outside gene matches: 0. This CDR3 is built from 13 residues. Germline V gene lookup returns CDR1 SNHLY and CDR2 FYNNEI. The chain's CDR3 is CASSEEGAETQYF. The CDR3 DNA sequence: TGTGCCAGCAGTGAAGAGGGGGCAGAGACCCAGTACTTC.

This clone showed up just a few times. The rearrangement uses TRBV9 and TRBJ2-1, with 8 bases lining up with TRBD2. The V segment lost 0 bases and the J segment 9 bases; nucleotides outside the gene matches: 11. Germline CDR1 reads SGDLS; CDR2 reads YYNGEE. The CDR3 length is 16 residues. The CDR3 DNA sequence: TGTGCCAGCAGCGTAGCTCCCGCGGGGGGCTTGACTGAGCAGTTCTTC. It translates to CASSVAPAGGLTEQFF.

This clone was counted between two and nine times. The chain couples TRBV2 to TRBJ1-2; D might be TRBD1 (5 bases). The CDR3 spans 12 residues. Germline CDR1 and CDR2: SNHLY and FYNNEI. Deletions cut 4 bases from V and 7 bases from J, with 10 bases between. CDR3 in amino acids: CASSVQDRGYTF. CDR3 coding DNA: TGTGCCAGCAGTGTACAGGATCGTGGCTACACCTTC.

This clone appeared a few times. This sequence joins TRBV7-2 and TRBJ2-3; D gene ambiguous. CDR1 is SGHTA, CDR2 FQGNSA, per germline. V was trimmed by 4 bases and J by 6 bases, leaving 8 bases between them. This CDR3 region has 12 residues. The CDR3 nucleotides read TGTGCCAGCAGCTCCGGGCCGGATACGCAGTATTTT. This gives the protein CASSSGPDTQYF.

This clone turned up a few times. The rearrangement joins TRBV4-1 to TRBJ1-5; possibly TRBD1 for D (6 bases). Germline V gives CDR1 MGHRA, CDR2 YSYEKL. CDR3 length: 17 residues. V lost 0 bases and J lost 4, with 16 bases in between. The CDR3 nucleotides read TGCGCCAGCAGCCAAGATAAGTGGGCAGGGGTTAATCAGCCCCAGCATTTT. Protein sequence: CASSQDKWAGVNQPQHF.

This clone was observed a few times. The chain uses TRBV2 and TRBJ2-7, with D perhaps being TRBD1 or TRBD2 (5 bases each). Germline V CDR1 and CDR2: SNHLY, FYNNEI. The CDR3 consists of 14 residues. V was trimmed by 9 bases and J by 1 base, leaving 16 bases between them. The CDR3 reads CASSGDLRSYEQYF. The CDR3 nucleotides are TGTGCCAGTTCCGGGGACCTTAGGTCCTACGAGCAGTACTTC.

The chain links TRBV9 to TRBJ1-1, with a weak D call TRBD1 (5 bases). The CDR3 consists of 16 residues. The V gene lost 0 bases and the J gene lost 0 bases, with 12 bases spanning the gap. From germline, CDR1 is SGDLS and CDR2 YYNGEE. Here the CDR3 DNA reads TGTGCCAGCAGCGTAGCACCGGGACGGCTGAACACTGAAGCTTTCTTT. Amino acid sequence: CASSVAPGRLNTEAFF.

This clone was picked up a small number of times. The V and J genes are TRBV5-6 and TRBJ1-2; the D gene is possibly TRBD1 (5 bases). Between the trimmed V and J ends, which lost 4 bases and 5 bases, there was a span of 12 bases. This CDR3 has 13 residues. In germline, CDR1 is SGHDT, CDR2 YYEEEE. CDR3 coding DNA: TGTGCCAGCAGCCCGACAGTAGTTTATGGCTACACCTTC. This encodes CASSPTVVYGYTF.

This chain connects TRBV28 to TRBJ1-5; 9 positions match TRBD1. The J segment lost 7 bases and the V segment lost 4 bases, leaving 11 bases of the junction unmatched. Germline loops: CDR1 MDHEN, CDR2 SYDVKM. The CDR3 totals 16 residues. CDR3 loop: CASSSRTGVAGQPQHF. The CDR3 DNA reads as TGTGCCAGCAGTTCCCGGACAGGGGTGGCTGGCCAGCCCCAGCATTTT.

The gene calls are TRBV5-1 and TRBJ2-1; perhaps D is TRBD1 or TRBD2 (5 bases each). V lost 0 bases, J lost 4 bases, and 11 bases lay in between. In germline, CDR1 is SGHRS, CDR2 YFSETQ. This CDR3 has 15 residues. The CDR3 protein is CASSLDGAGYNEQFF. The CDR3 coding sequence is TGCGCCAGCAGCTTGGACGGGGCGGGTTACAATGAGCAGTTCTTC.

The chain couples TRBV18 to TRBJ1-2, with 7 bases lining up with TRBD1. Germline CDR1 KGHSH, CDR2 LQKENI. J gave up 4 bases and V 5 bases, and 1 base lay outside the gene matches. The length of the CDR3 is 12 residues. CDR3 DNA: TGTGCCAGCTCAACAGGGGTCTATGGCTACACCTTC. Its protein product is CASSTGVYGYTF.

A few counts support this clone. The DNA for the CDR3 is TGTGCCTGGAGTCCCACGGGAACTGAAGCTTTCTTT. Translating it yields CAWSPTGTEAFF. This chain joins TRBV30 and TRBJ1-1; D is ambiguous. Germline-derived CDR1 and CDR2 are GTSNPN and SVGIG (reference sequence). V lost 2 bases and J lost 5, with 9 bases in between. This CDR3 has 12 residues.

There are a few counts of this clone. This chain links TRBV9 with TRBJ2-3; 7 bases are shared with TRBD1. This CDR3 has 15 amino acids. Unmatched junction bases numbered 7, after V lost 0 bases and J lost 6 bases. Germline CDR1 SGDLS, CDR2 YYNGEE. Here the CDR3 reads CASSVEGQRGDTQYF. The CDR3 DNA reads TGTGCCAGCAGCGTAGAGGGACAGCGTGGGGATACGCAGTATTTT.

This clone showed up many times. The chain uses TRBV9 and TRBJ2-3; 8 nucleotides align to TRBD2. Germline V gene data show CDR1 as SGDLS and CDR2 as YYNGEE. The CDR3 has 15 amino acids. With 6 bases clipped from V and 4 bases from J, the junction kept 10 bases outside the gene matches. CDR3 nucleotide sequence: TGTGCCAGCACCCCGGGACTAGGGTACTCAGATACGCAGTATTTT. Protein: CASTPGLGYSDTQYF. The full variable domain, rest sourced from reference TRBV9 and TRBJ2-3, is DSGVTQTPKHLITATGQRVTLRCSPRSGDLSVYWYQQSLDQGLQFLIQYYNGEERAKGNILERFSAQQFPDLHSELNLSSLELGDSALYFCASTPGLGYSDTQYFGPGTRLTVL.

This clone was counted only a few times. The genes are TRBV7-2 and TRBJ2-6; D is unresolved. There are 15 residues in the CDR3. Germline assignment: CDR1 SGHTA and CDR2 FQGNSA. The V and J ends lost 3 bases and 0 bases respectively, with 6 bases between them. CDR3 in amino acids: CASSFGSSGANVLTF. As DNA, the CDR3 is TGTGCCAGCAGCTTTGGTTCCTCTGGGGCCAACGTCCTGACTTTC.

The chain carries TRBV11-2 and TRBJ1-2; 10 bases line up with TRBD1. With 5 bases clipped from V and 4 bases from J, the junction kept 4 bases outside the gene matches. There are 14 residues in the CDR3. Germline-derived CDR1 and CDR2 are SGHAT and FQNNGV. The CDR3 sequence: CASSGTGALYGYTF. CDR3 nucleotides: TGTGCCAGCAGCGGGACAGGGGCCCTCTATGGCTACACCTTC.

This clone was counted only a few times. The chain combines TRBV28 with TRBJ2-3, with 7 bases that match TRBD1. Germline V gene lookup returns CDR1 MDHEN and CDR2 SYDVKM. Trimming removed 6 bases from V and 0 bases from J; junction bases left unmatched: 6. The CDR3 is 15 residues long. The CDR3 bases are TGTGCCAGCAGCCTTACAGGGGCTAGCACAGATACGCAGTATTTT. This translates into CASSLTGASTDTQYF.

The chain joins TRBV7-2 to TRBJ1-1, with 10 bases identical to TRBD1. Unmatched junction bases numbered 8, after V lost 3 bases and J lost 1 base. From germline, CDR1 is SGHTA and CDR2 FQGNSA. The CDR3 covers 17 residues. The CDR3 here is CASSLGTGVVGNTEAFF. As DNA, the CDR3 is TGTGCCAGCAGCTTGGGGACAGGGGTTGTGGGGAACACTGAAGCTTTCTTT.

There are many counts of this clone. The rearrangement uses TRBV20-1 and TRBJ2-1; D unresolved. V lost 5 bases and J lost 6, with 5 bases in between. CDR1 and CDR2 from the germline V gene are DFQATT and SNEGSKA (reference sequence). The CDR3 has 10 residues. CDR3 bases: TGCAGTGCTGATGTCAATGAGCAGTTCTTC. Its protein is CSADVNEQFF.